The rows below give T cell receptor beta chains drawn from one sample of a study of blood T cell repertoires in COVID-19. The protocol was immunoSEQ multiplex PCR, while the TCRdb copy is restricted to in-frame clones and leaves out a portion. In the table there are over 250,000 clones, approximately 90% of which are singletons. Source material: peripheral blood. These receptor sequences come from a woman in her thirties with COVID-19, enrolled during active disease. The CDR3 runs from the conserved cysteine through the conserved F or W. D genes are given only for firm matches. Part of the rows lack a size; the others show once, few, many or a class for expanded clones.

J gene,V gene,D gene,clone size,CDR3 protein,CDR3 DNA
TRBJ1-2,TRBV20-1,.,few,CSASVPGTRNYGYTF,TGCAGTGCTAGTGTCCCAGGGACTCGGAACTATGGCTACACCTTC
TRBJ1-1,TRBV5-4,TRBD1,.,CASSLGDRNTEAFF,TGTGCCAGCAGCTTGGGGGACAGGAACACTGAAGCTTTCTTT
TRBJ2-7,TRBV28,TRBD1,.,CASSKDRAVDEQYF,TGTGCCAGCTCCAAGGACAGGGCGGTTGACGAGCAGTACTTC
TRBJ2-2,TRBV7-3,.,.,CASSLMRSGELFF,TGTGCCAGCAGCTTAATGAGGTCCGGGGAGCTGTTTTTT
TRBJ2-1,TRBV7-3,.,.,CASSPGLSDNEQFF,TGTGCCAGCAGCCCTGGACTCTCCGACAATGAGCAGTTCTTC
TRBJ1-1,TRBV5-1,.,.,CASRTDANTEAFF,TGCGCCAGCAGGACAGACGCCAACACTGAAGCTTTCTTT
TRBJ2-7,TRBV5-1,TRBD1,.,CASSSQTGTANYEQYF,TGCGCCAGCAGCTCTCAAACCGGGACAGCAAACTACGAGCAGTACTTC
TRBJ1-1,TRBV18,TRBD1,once,CASSPTGQGNTEAFF,TGTGCCAGCTCACCGACGGGACAGGGGAACACTGAAGCTTTCTTT
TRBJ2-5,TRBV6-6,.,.,CASSKDTKAQYF,TGTGCCAGCAGTAAGGACACGAAGGCCCAGTACTTC
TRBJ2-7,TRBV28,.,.,CASSVSIYEQYF,TGTGCCAGCAGCGTGAGCATCTACGAGCAGTACTTC
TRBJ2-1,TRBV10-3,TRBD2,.,CAIRIAGGIYNEQFF,TGTGCCATCAGGATAGCGGGAGGGATATACAATGAGCAGTTCTTC
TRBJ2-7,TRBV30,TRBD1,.,CAWSVLDRVYEQYF,TGTGCCTGGAGTGTCCTTGACAGGGTCTACGAGCAGTACTTC
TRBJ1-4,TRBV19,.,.,CASRQSPEKLFF,TGTGCCAGTAGGCAGTCTCCGGAAAAACTGTTTTTT
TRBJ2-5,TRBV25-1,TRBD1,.,CATNRGQETQYF,TGTGCCACCAACAGGGGCCAAGAGACCCAGTACTTC
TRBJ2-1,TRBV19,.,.,CASSTASYNEQFF,TGTGCCAGTAGCACTGCCTCCTACAATGAGCAGTTCTTC
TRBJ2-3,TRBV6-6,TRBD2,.,CASNLADFGTDTQYF,TGTGCCAGCAACCTAGCGGATTTTGGCACAGATACGCAGTATTTT
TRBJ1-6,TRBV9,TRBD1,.,CASSAGGLHGAYNSPLHF,TGTGCCAGCAGCGCAGGGGGTCTTCATGGGGCCTATAATTCACCCCTCCACTTT
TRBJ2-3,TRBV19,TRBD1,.,CATKQGADTQYF,TGTGCCACCAAACAGGGGGCAGATACGCAGTATTTT
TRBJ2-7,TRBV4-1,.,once,CASSHRVNTYEQYF,TGCGCCAGCAGCCACAGGGTAAATACCTACGAGCAGTACTTC
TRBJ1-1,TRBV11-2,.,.,CASSPTAIYTEAFF,TGTGCCAGCAGCCCGACAGCTATTTACACTGAAGCTTTCTTT
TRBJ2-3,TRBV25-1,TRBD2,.,CASSPSGRKWDTQYF,TGTGCCAGCAGTCCTAGCGGGAGGAAGTGGGATACGCAGTATTTT
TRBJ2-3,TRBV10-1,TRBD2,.,CASSREGRPDTQYF,TGCGCCAGCAGTAGGGAGGGCCGGCCAGATACGCAGTATTTT
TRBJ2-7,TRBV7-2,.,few,CASSLEDSYEQYF,TGTGCCAGCAGCTTAGAAGACAGCTACGAGCAGTACTTC
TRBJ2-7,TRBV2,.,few,CASSEGGIGYEQYF,TGTGCCAGCAGTGAGGGGGGAATAGGCTACGAGCAGTACTTC
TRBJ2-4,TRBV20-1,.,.,CSARRGNIQYF,TGCAGTGCTAGACGGGGAAACATTCAGTACTTC
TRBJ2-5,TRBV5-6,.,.,CASSSRGQSLGETQYF,TGTGCCAGCAGCTCGCGGGGACAGAGCTTGGGAGAGACCCAGTACTTC
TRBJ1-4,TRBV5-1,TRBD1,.,CASSLPTGGNEKLFF,TGCGCCAGCAGCTTGCCGACAGGGGGGAATGAAAAACTGTTTTTT
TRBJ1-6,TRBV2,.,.,CASSERAANSPLHF,TGTGCCAGCAGTGAGAGGGCAGCGAATTCACCCCTCCACTTT
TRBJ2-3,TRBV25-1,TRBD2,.,CASSEASGNPSTDTQYF,TGTGCCAGCAGTGAGGCTAGCGGGAATCCGAGCACAGATACGCAGTATTTT
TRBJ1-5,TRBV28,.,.,CASSLSLPNQPQHF,TGTGCCAGCAGTTTATCCCTACCAAATCAGCCCCAGCATTTT
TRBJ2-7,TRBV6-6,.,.,CASSYRQGQTYEQYF,TGTGCCAGCAGTTACCGGCAGGGGCAAACCTACGAGCAGTACTTC
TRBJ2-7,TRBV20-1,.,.,CSVGGTYEQYF,TGCAGTGTCGGCGGAACCTACGAGCAGTACTTC
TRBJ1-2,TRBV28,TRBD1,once,CASSLDRGRVYGYTF,TGTGCCAGCAGTCTTGACAGGGGGCGCGTCTATGGCTACACCTTC
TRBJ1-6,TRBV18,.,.,CASSLGAGGDSPLHF,TGTGCCAGCTCCCTAGGAGCGGGGGGCGATTCACCCCTCCACTTT
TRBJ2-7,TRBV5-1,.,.,CASSVGGVYEQYF,TGCGCCAGCAGTGTAGGGGGAGTCTACGAGCAGTACTTC
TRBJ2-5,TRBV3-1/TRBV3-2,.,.,CASSQGQQVRETQYF,TGTGCCAGCAGCCAAGGGCAACAGGTTAGAGAGACCCAGTACTTC
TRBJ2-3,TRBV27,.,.,CASSLLAPTDTQYF,TGTGCCAGCAGTTTACTAGCCCCCACAGATACGCAGTATTTT
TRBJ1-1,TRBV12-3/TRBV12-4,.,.,CASSLDGNEAFF,TGTGCCAGCAGTTTAGACGGGAATGAAGCTTTCTTT
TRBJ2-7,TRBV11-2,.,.,CASSFAAQGGEQYF,TGTGCCAGCAGCTTTGCAGCGCAGGGAGGCGAGCAGTACTTC
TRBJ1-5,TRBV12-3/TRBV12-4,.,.,CASSLQVDQPQHF,TGTGCCAGCAGTTTACAGGTAGATCAGCCCCAGCATTTT
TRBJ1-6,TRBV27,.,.,CASSFQGRPLHF,TGTGCCAGCAGTTTTCAGGGAAGGCCCCTCCACTTT
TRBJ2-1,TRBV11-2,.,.,CASSFTGRDEQFF,TGTGCCAGCAGCTTTACAGGGCGCGATGAGCAGTTCTTC
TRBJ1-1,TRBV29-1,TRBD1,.,CSAKQGYTEAFF,TGCAGCGCTAAACAGGGGTACACTGAAGCTTTCTTT
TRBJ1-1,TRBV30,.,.,CAWSVGGRAFF,TGTGCCTGGAGTGTCGGGGGGCGAGCTTTCTTT
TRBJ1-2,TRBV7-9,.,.,CASSPKTVDYGYTF,TGTGCCAGCAGCCCCAAGACAGTGGACTATGGCTACACCTTC
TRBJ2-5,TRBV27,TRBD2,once,CASSPYTGRGGAETQYF,TGTGCCAGCAGTCCCTACACCGGGCGCGGGGGGGCAGAGACCCAGTACTTC
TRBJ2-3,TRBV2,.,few,CASSEPFTDTQYF,TGTGCCAGCAGTGAACCCTTCACAGATACGCAGTATTTT